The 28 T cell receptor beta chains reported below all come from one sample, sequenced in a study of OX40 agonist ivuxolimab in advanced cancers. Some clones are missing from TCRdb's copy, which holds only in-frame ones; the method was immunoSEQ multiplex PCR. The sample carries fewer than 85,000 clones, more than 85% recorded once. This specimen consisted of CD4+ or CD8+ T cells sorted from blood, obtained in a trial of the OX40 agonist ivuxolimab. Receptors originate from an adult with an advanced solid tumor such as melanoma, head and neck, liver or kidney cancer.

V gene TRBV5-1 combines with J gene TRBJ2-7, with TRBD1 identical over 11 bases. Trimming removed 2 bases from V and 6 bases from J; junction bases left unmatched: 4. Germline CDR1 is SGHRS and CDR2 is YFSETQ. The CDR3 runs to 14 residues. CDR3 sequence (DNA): TGCGCCAGCAGCTTATCCGGGACAGGGGGCGAGCAGTACTTC. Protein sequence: CASSLSGTGGEQYF.

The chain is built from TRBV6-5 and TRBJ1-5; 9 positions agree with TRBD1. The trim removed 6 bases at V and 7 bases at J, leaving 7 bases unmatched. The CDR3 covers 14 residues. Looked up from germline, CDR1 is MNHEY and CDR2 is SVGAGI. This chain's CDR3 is CASRGTGPLQPQHF. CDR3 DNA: TGTGCCAGCAGAGGGACAGGGCCCCTCCAGCCCCAGCATTTT.

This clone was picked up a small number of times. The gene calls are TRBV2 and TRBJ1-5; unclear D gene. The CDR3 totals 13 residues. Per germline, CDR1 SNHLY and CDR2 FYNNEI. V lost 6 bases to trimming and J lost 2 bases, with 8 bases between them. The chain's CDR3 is CASSLLGNQPQHF. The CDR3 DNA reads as TGTGCCAGCAGCCTTCTGGGCAATCAGCCCCAGCATTTT.

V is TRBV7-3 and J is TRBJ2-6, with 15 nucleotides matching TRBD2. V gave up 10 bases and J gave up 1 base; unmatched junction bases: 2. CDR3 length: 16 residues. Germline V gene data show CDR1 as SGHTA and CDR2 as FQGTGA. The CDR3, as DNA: TGTGCCACTGGACTAGCGGGAGGGTCTGGGGCCAACGTCCTGACTTTC. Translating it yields CATGLAGGSGANVLTF.

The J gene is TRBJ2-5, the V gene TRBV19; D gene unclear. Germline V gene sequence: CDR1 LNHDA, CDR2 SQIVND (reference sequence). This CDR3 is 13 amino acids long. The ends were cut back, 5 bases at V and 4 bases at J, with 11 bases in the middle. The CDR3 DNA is TGTGCCAGTAGTCCCAACTGGGTAGAGACCCAGTACTTC. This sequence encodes CASSPNWVETQYF.

Here the CDR3 DNA reads TGTGCCAGCAGCTCACAGGGCACTGGAAACACCATATATTTT. It is translated as CASSSQGTGNTIYF. The rearrangement uses TRBV5-6 and TRBJ1-3; maybe TRBD1 (6 bases). This CDR3 contains 14 residues. Germline CDR1 and CDR2: SGHDT and YYEEEE. V lost 3 bases and J 2 bases, leaving 9 bases between the germline ends.

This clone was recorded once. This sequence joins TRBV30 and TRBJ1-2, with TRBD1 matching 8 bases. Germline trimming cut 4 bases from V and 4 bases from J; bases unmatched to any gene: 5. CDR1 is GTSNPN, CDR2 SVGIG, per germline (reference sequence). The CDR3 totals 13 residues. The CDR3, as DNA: TGTGCCTGGACGGACAGGGCGACCTATGGCTACACCTTC. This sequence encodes CAWTDRATYGYTF.

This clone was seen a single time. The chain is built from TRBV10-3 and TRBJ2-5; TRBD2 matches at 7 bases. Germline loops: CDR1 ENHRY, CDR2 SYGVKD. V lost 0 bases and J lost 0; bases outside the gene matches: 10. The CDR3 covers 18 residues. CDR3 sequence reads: CAISESGASGSYQETQYF. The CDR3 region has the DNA TGTGCCATCAGTGAGTCCGGGGCTAGCGGATCTTACCAAGAGACCCAGTACTTC.

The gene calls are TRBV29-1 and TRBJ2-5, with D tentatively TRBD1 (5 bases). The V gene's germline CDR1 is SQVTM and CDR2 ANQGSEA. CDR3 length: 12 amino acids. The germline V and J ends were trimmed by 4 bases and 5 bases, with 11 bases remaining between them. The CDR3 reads CSVGRGTETQYF. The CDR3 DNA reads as TGCAGCGTTGGTAGGGGCACGGAGACCCAGTACTTC.

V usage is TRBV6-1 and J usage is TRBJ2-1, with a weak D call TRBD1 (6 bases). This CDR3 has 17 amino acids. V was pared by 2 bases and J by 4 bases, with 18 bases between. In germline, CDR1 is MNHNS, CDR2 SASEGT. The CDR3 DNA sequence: TGTGCCAGCAGTGAATTCGAACAGGGTGGGTTTTACAATGAGCAGTTCTTC. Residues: CASSEFEQGGFYNEQFF.

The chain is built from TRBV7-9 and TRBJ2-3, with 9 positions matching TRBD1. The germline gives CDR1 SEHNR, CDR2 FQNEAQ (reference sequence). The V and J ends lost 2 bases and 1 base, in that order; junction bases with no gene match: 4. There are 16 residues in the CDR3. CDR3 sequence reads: CASSLSRDRGTDTQYF. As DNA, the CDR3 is TGTGCCAGCAGCTTAAGCCGGGACAGGGGCACAGATACGCAGTATTTT.

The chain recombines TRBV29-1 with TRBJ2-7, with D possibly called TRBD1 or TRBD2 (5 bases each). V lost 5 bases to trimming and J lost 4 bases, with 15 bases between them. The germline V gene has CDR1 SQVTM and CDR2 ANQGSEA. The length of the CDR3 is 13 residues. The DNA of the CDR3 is TGCAGCGTTCGTAGTGGGGGAAGGTACGAGCAGTACTTC. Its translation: CSVRSGGRYEQYF.

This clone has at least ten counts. CDR3 loop: CASSQERRDRVNTQYF. The CDR3 DNA reads as TGCGCCAGCAGCCAAGAGCGAAGGGACAGGGTGAATACGCAGTATTTT. This chain links TRBV4-1 with TRBJ2-3; TRBD1 matches 9 bases. Per germline, CDR1 MGHRA and CDR2 YSYEKL. This CDR3 is built from 16 residues. V was clipped by 0 bases and J by 7 bases; unmatched bases: 8.

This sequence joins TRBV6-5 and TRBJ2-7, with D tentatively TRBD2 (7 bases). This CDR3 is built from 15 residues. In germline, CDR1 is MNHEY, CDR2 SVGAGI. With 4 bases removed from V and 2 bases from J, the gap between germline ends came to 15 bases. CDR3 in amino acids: CASSLRGADTYEQYF. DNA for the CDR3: TGTGCCAGCAGTTTACGGGGGGCGGATACCTACGAGCAGTACTTC.

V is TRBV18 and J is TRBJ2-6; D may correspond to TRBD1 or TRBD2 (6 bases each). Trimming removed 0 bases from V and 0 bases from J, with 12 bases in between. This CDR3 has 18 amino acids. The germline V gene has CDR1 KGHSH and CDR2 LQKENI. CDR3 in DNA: TGTGCCAGCTCACCACCAGGGGGAGGAAGCTCTGGGGCCAACGTCCTGACTTTC. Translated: CASSPPGGGSSGANVLTF.

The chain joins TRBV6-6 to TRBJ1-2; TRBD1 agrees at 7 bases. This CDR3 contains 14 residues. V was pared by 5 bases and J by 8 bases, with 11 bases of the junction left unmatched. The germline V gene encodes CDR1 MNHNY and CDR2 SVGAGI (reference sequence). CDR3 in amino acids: CASSPGQTHRGYTF. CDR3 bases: TGTGCCAGCAGTCCGGGACAGACCCACCGGGGCTACACCTTC.

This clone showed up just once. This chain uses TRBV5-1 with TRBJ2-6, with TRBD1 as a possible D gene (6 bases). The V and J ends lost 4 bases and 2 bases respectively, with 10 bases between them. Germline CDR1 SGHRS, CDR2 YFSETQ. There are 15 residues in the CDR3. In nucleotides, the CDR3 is TGCGCCAGCAGCGCCACAGGGACTGGGGCCAACGTCCTGACTTTC. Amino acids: CASSATGTGANVLTF. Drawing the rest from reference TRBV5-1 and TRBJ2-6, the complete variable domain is KAGVTQTPRYLIKTRGQQVTLSCSPISGHRSVSWYQQTPGQGLQFLFEYFSETQRNKGNFPGRFSGRQFSNSRSEMNVSTLELGDSALYLCASSATGTGANVLTFGAGSRLTVL.

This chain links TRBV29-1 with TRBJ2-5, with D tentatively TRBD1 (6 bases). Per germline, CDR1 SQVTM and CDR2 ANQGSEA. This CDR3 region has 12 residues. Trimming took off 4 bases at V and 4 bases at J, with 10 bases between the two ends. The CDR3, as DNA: TGCAGCGTTGGGCAGGGGAGAGAGACCCAGTACTTC. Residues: CSVGQGRETQYF.

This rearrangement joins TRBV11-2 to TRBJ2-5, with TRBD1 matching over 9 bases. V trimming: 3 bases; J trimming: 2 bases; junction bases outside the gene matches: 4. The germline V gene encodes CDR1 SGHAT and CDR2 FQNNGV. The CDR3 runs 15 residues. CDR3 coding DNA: TGTGCCAGCAGCTTTAACGGACAGGGGCAAGAGACCCAGTACTTC. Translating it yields CASSFNGQGQETQYF.

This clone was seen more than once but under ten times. The CDR3 DNA follows: TGTGCCAGTAACGGGGGCTTCGGGGACACCATATATTTT. It yields the protein CASNGGFGDTIYF. This chain connects TRBV19 to TRBJ1-3; maybe TRBD1 (6 bases). This CDR3 contains 13 residues. The V and J ends lost 7 bases and 8 bases respectively, with 15 bases between them. Germline V gene lookup returns CDR1 LNHDA and CDR2 SQIVND (reference sequence).

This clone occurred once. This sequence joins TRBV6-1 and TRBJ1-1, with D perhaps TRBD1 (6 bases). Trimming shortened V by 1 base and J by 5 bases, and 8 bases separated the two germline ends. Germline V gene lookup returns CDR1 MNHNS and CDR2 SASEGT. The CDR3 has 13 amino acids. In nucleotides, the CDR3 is TGTGCCAGCAGTGAAGAAGGGGGGACTGAAGCTTTCTTT. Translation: CASSEEGGTEAFF.

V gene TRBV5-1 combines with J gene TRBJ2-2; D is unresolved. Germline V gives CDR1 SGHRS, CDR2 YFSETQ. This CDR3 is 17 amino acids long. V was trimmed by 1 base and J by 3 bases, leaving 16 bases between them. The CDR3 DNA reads TGCGCCAGCAGCTTGCTTAGTGGAACCTCGTACACCGGGGAGCTGTTTTTT. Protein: CASSLLSGTSYTGELFF.

DNA for the CDR3: TGCGCCAGCAGCCAAGAGGTGACCCGCTCCTATAATTCACCCCTCCACTTT. It yields the protein CASSQEVTRSYNSPLHF. The genes are TRBV4-1 and TRBJ1-6; no firm D call. V was shortened by 0 bases and J by 0 bases, with 9 bases between the two germline ends. The CDR3 spans 17 residues. CDR1 is MGHRA, CDR2 YSYEKL, per germline.

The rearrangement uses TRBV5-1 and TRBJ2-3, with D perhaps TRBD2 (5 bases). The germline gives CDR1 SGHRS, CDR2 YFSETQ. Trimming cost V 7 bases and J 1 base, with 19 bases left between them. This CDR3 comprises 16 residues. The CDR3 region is CASQDGTRVGTDTQYF. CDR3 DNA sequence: TGCGCCAGCCAAGACGGCACTAGGGTGGGCACAGATACGCAGTATTTT.

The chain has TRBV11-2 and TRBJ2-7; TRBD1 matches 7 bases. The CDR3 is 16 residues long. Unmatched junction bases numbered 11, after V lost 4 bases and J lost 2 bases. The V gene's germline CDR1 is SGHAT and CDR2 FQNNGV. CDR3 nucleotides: TGTGCCAGCAGCTCAGACTCCGGGACAGTTGCCTACGAGCAGTACTTC. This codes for CASSSDSGTVAYEQYF.

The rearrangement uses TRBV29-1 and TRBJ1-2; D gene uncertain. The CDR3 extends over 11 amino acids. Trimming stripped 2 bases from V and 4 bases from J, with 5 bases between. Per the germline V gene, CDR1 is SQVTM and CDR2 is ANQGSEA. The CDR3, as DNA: TGCAGCGTTGAATTGAGCTATGGCTACACCTTC. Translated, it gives CSVELSYGYTF.

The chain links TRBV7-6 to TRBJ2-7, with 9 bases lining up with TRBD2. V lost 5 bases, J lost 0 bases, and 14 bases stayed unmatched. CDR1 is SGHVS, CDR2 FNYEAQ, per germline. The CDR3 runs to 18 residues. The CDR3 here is CASSPRTSAKRSSYEQYF. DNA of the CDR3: TGTGCCAGCAGCCCTCGGACTAGCGCCAAGAGGAGCTCCTACGAGCAGTACTTC.

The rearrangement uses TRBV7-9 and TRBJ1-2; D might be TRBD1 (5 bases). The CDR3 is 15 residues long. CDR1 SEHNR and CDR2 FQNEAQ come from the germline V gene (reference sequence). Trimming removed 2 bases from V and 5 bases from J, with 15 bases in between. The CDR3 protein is CASSLPSWDGYGYTF. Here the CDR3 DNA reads TGTGCCAGCAGCTTACCCTCGTGGGACGGTTATGGCTACACCTTC.